This TCR beta chain was sequenced for a study of identical twins (TCRdb year 2016). As for the study more broadly: To test whether fetal clonotypes persist, this study deep-sequenced TCR alpha and beta repertoires from monozygotic twins, from unrelated adults of various ages, and from cord blood. To rule out contamination, the twin experiments were replicated at different times with different library preparation protocols.

General findings and caveats noted by the study authors: In beta out-of-frame sequences, excess twin sharing was weaker, because having fewer shared sequences lowered the signal-to-noise ratio. Invariant T cells such as MAIT and iNKT could partly confound zero-insertion analyses, although diverse VJ usage argued against such confounding for most clonotypes. Abundant cord blood beta clonotypes had fewer insertions, young adult naive repertoires showed a similar but weaker trend, and memory repertoires showed no such trend. In monozygotic twins, out-of-frame TCR alpha sharing was systematically underestimated by recombination models, although the models agreed with sharing between unrelated individuals. Because the same donors could not be followed over many years, conclusions were based on cross-sectional statistical analysis. Compared with coincidental sharing between unrelated individuals, out-of-frame TCR alpha sequences shared between twins had an excess of sequences with low generation probability.

Receptors were amplified or captured by 5' RACE. The sequencer listed for this sample is Illumina HiSeq 2000. A universal primer binding site was introduced by template switching, and a unique molecular identifier was present in the final cDNA, enabling accurate counting of TCR cDNA molecules. Specific primers in the conserved constant-segment region were used to synthesize first-strand cDNA for the TCR alpha and beta chains. To control for contamination, every cDNA library was double barcoded, receiving both a SMART-Mk sample barcode and Illumina barcodes. TruSeq adapter sequences, together with Illumina sample barcodes, were added in two successive PCR steps. TCR alpha and beta cDNA libraries were sequenced on the Illumina HiSeq platform with custom primers. In the authors' own workflow: MiGEC processed the raw reads to extract unique molecular identifiers, while MiXCR was used to determine the CDR3 positions. For each individual, recombination models were inferred using an EM algorithm with the repgenHMM and IGoR tools. Shared clonotypes were analyzed with the tcR package in R, and sharing was normalized by the product of cloneset sizes. To study raw recombination without the effects of thymic and clonal selection, out-of-frame nonproductive sequences were analyzed. TCRdb ran its own pipeline on the public reads, namely fastp trimming at Q25 and MiXCR clone calling, and kept in-frame beta chains. For every CDR3 protein sequence, its rows merge into one entry that carries the most common genes and DNA. For this entry, the V and J calls and clone size follow TCRdb and not the study's own pipeline. The sample data list under 900,000 distinct CDR3 sequences, and around an eighth of these were observed just once. Around 1.5% of the sample comes from the top ten.

CDR1 and CDR2 (SQVTM, ANQGSEA) derive from the germline V gene. Taken from cysteine to phenylalanine, the CDR3 has 17 residues. The kept DNA is CDR3 alone, 51 bases in frame from the first base. V loses 3 bases at its end and J loses 3 bases; junction bases beyond the gene matches: 7. Regarding this clonotype: The antigen it recognizes is unknown. No quality values exist for individual bases; no much larger clone is one base distant.

Every donor was a healthy Caucasian. Three pairs of female monozygotic twins, all aged roughly 18 to 29 years, were included in the twin cohort. The RNA used for TCR libraries was isolated from peripheral blood mononuclear cells. These data also formed part of another study, on yellow fever vaccine responses in identical twins. The second paper further reports: The T cell response to vaccination in identical twins was reported by the authors to appear partly convergent and partly personalized. The study precisely tracked vaccine-responding T cell clones in identical twins.

Sequencing was carried out using PBMCs. The source is a woman aged 18-29 years in good health. This chain joins TRBV29-1 to TRBJ2-3, with 15 bases aligning to TRBD2. The DNA sequence follows: TGCAGCGTTGAGGGGGCCGGGACTAGCGGGAGGACAGATACGCAGTATTTT. Protein translation: CSVEGAGTSGRTDTQYF.